The T cell receptor beta chain under discussion was sequenced for a study of T cells expressing NK-cell markers. Study-wide background: The eight sequenced donors comprised seven who were HCMV-seropositive and one who was seronegative.

Study conclusions and caveats: The share of CD8+ T cells held by dominant NKG2C+ clonotypes was 1.0-7.0% in six donors.

Comments on this clonotype: What it recognizes is unknown.

The length of the CDR3 is 17 residues. The germline V gene has CDR1 SGHVS and CDR2 FQNEAQ. The TCR beta cDNA came from 5'RACE template switching with UMIs. TCRdb reworked the 5' RACE reads into one entry per CDR3 protein, no DNA. This table lists under 200,000 distinct CDR3 sequences. This receptor was taken from a woman between 18 and 70 years old in good health. Input material: blood T cells: a sorted CD56 or NKG2C T cell subset, CD4+ or CD8+ T cells, or bulk PBMC T cells (not recorded which). The genes are TRBV7-8 and TRBJ2-1. This CDR3 is CASSQVERISSYNEQFF. The entire variable domain, with the rest obtained from reference TRBV7-8 and TRBJ2-1, is as follows: GAGVSQSPRYKVAKRGQDVALRCDPISGHVSLFWYQQALGQGPEFLTYFQNEAQLDKSGLPSDRFFAERPEGSVSTLKIQRTQQEDSAVYLCASSQVERISSYNEQFFGPGTRLTVL.